The 4 T cell receptor beta chains given below trace back to one sample, sequenced in a study of blood T cell repertoires in COVID-19. Here immunoSEQ multiplex PCR was the method, and the copy in TCRdb shows in-frame clones only, minus some. Of about 200,000 clones listed, roughly 84% are singletons. The sequencing input was peripheral blood. The receptor set was obtained from a human donor in a cohort sampled during active COVID-19.

This chain joins TRBV6-1 and TRBJ2-7, with 9 positions matching TRBD1. The V segment lost 3 bases and the J segment 3 bases; nucleotides outside the gene matches: 0. The CDR3 extends over 13 amino acids. The germline V gene encodes CDR1 MNHNS and CDR2 SASEGT. The CDR3 bases are TGTGCCAGCAGTGAGGACAGGGGCTACGAGCAGTACTTC. Its protein product is CASSEDRGYEQYF.

The chain uses TRBV6-5 and TRBJ2-7; 7 positions match TRBD2. Germline V gives CDR1 MNHEY, CDR2 SVGAGI. The V segment lost 7 bases and the J segment 6 bases; nucleotides outside the gene matches: 6. The CDR3 is 12 residues long. The CDR3 is CASTAGVGEQYF. The CDR3 DNA sequence: TGTGCCAGCACGGCGGGGGTTGGCGAGCAGTACTTC.

The rearrangement uses TRBV12-3 or TRBV12-4 and TRBJ2-1, with 9 nucleotides matching TRBD2. The J segment lost 5 bases and the V segment lost 8 bases, leaving 4 bases of the junction unmatched. CDR3 size: 13 residues. The CDR3 region has the DNA TGTGCCAGCTTCGCGGGAGGGCACAATGAGCAGTTCTTC. Translated, it gives CASFAGGHNEQFF.

The chain joins TRBV2 to TRBJ1-6; possible D gene TRBD1, 6 bases. V was pared by 5 bases and J by 9 bases, with 14 bases between. There are 14 residues in the CDR3. Germline CDR1 SNHLY, CDR2 FYNNEI. CDR3 nucleotide sequence: TGTGCCAGCAGTCTACAGGGCCGGGGTTCACCCCTCCACTTT. The encoded protein is CASSLQGRGSPLHF.